The entry below describes one T cell receptor (beta chain). Its antigen is unidentified. With 60 Vbeta and 13 Jbeta primers, the PCR was carried out. The method was immunoSEQ multiplex PCR; TCRdb's version includes in-frame clones alone and lacks a portion of them. The sample shows roughly 100,000 clones, 60% to 85% of them seen only once. The record originates from a study of cytomegalovirus exposure and HLA in healthy donors. Germline values: CDR1 LNHDA, CDR2 SQIVND (reference sequence). The CDR3 loop spans 15 amino acids. V gave up 5 bases and J gave up 4 bases; unmatched junction bases: 10. The study's findings and limits: Under in vitro conditions, a few CMV-associated chains were confirmed as specific for CMV antigens.

The receptor's source is a man aged 45-60 years in good health and CMV-seronegative. What was sequenced was PBMCs. The chain uses TRBV19 and TRBJ1-2; TRBD1 matches 7 bases. The chain's CDR3 is CASSLGTVAGYGYTF. Here the CDR3 DNA reads TGTGCCAGTAGTCTTGGGACAGTGGCGGGCTATGGCTACACCTTC.